This T cell receptor (beta chain) was identified in a study of blood T cell repertoires in COVID-19. Study details: Samples taken during acute and convalescent COVID-19 were collected in the United States, Italy and Spain.

Original analysis: Estimation of nucleated cell counts was performed using reference gene primer amplification. Clones were sequenced by immunoSEQ multiplex PCR, and TCRdb holds only the in-frame ones, with some missing. The D gene and trimming were derived from the DNA, and the V and J assignments and clone size from that table. The table lists over 300,000 clones, approximately 87% of them singletons. Trimming shortened V by 2 bases and J by 0 bases, and 11 bases separated the two germline ends. Germline assignment: CDR1 SGHTA and CDR2 FQGNSA. CDR3 length equals 16 residues. Participants, roughly 18 to 100 years old, spanned about two dozen US areas.

The clonotype comes from a woman aged 30 to 39 with acute COVID-19. The sequenced sample was PBMCs or T cells enriched from blood (not recorded which). The chain links TRBV7-2 to TRBJ1-5; D remains unclear. CDR3 sequence reads: CASSLLSGNSNQPQHF. For the CDR3, the DNA is TGTGCCAGCAGCTTACTGTCCGGGAATAGCAATCAGCCCCAGCATTTT.